This TCR beta chain is drawn from a study of CXCR3-negative and CXCR3-positive naive CD8 T cells. The CDR3 consists of 13 residues. Looked up from germline, CDR1 is SGHNT and CDR2 is YENEEA. In regard to this clonotype: Antigen: not known.

Libraries of TRB cDNA were made by 5' RACE and carried UMIs. No DNA is given; TCRdb re-called the 5' RACE reads and lists each CDR3 protein once. The sample data list 150,000 to 180,000 distinct CDR3 sequences. Whole-study results and caveats: Greater hydrophobicity was found in TRB CDR3s of CXCR3-positive naive cells than of CXCR3-negative naive cells.

The source material was naive CXCR3+ CD8+ T cells from blood. Subset indicated: CD45RO-CCR7+CD27+CD95- naive CD8+ T cells expressing CXCR3 (TNR3+). This TCR was sampled from a human donor in good health. Some clones in this sample may be carry-over from other donors' samples. The chain couples TRBV11-3 to TRBJ2-7; the TRBD1 assignment by TCRdb is unverifiable without DNA. This chain's CDR3 is CASSLVFGGEQYF.